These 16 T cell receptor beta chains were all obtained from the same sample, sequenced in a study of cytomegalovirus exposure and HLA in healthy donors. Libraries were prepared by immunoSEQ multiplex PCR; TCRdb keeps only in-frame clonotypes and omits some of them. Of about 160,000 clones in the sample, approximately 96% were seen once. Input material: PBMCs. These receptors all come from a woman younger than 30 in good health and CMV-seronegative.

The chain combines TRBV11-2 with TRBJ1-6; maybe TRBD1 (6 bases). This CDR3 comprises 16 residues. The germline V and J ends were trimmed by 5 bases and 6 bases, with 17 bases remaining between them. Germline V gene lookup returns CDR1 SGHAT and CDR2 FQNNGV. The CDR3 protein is CASSQGRSPTNSPLHF. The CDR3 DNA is TGTGCCAGCAGCCAGGGGAGAAGCCCCACTAATTCACCCCTCCACTTT.

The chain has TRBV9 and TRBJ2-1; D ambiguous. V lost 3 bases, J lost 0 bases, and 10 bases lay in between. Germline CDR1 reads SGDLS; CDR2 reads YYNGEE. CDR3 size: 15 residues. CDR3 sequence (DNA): TGTGCCAGCAGCGCTACGGGTGACTCCTACAATGAGCAGTTCTTC. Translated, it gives CASSATGDSYNEQFF.

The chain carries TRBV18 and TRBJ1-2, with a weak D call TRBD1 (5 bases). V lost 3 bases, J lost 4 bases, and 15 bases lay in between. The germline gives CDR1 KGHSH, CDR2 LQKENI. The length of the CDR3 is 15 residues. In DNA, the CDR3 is TGTGCCAGCTCACCCCCCGACAGTTCTCTCTATGGCTACACCTTC. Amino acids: CASSPPDSSLYGYTF.

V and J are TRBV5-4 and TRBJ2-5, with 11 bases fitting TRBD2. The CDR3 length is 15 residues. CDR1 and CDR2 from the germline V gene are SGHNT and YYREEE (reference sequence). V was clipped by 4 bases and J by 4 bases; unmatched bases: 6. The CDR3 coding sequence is TGTGCCAGCAGCACCGGGACTAGCGGTGGAGAGACCCAGTACTTC. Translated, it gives CASSTGTSGGETQYF.

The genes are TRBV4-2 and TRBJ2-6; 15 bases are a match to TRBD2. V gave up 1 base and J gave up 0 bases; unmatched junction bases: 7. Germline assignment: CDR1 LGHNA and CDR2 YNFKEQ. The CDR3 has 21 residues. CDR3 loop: CASSQVGLAGGTLSGANVLTF. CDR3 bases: TGTGCCAGCAGCCAAGTGGGACTAGCGGGGGGTACACTCTCTGGGGCCAACGTCCTGACTTTC.

CDR3 in amino acids: CASSTGDNSPLHF. The CDR3 DNA follows: TGTGCCAGCTCTACAGGGGACAATTCACCCCTCCACTTT. The J gene is TRBJ1-6, the V gene TRBV6-5, with 7 positions matching TRBD1. The V segment lost 8 bases and the J segment 7 bases; nucleotides outside the gene matches: 5. The CDR3 runs 13 residues. CDR1 is MNHEY and CDR2 is SVGAGI in the germline V gene.

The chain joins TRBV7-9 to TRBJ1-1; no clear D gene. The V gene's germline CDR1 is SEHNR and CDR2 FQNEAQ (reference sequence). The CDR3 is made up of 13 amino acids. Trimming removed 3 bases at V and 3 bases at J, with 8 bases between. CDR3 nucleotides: TGTGCCAGCAGCTTTTATGAGCACACTGAAGCTTTCTTT. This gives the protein CASSFYEHTEAFF.

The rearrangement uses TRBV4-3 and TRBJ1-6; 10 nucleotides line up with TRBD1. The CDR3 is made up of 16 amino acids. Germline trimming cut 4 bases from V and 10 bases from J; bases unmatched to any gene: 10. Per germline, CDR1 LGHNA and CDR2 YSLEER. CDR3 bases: TGCGCCAGCAGCCTCTTCGCCGGGACAGGGGAATCACCCCTCCACTTT. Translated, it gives CASSLFAGTGESPLHF.

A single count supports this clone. CDR3 protein: CASSQEDGALPYTGELFF. The CDR3 nucleotides read TGTGCCAGCAGCCAAGAAGATGGGGCCTTACCCTACACCGGGGAGCTGTTTTTT. The chain carries TRBV4-2 and TRBJ2-2, with D possibly matching TRBD1 (5 bases). CDR1 LGHNA and CDR2 YNFKEQ come from the germline V gene. CDR3 length equals 18 residues. V was shortened by 0 bases and J by 3 bases, with 17 bases between the two germline ends.

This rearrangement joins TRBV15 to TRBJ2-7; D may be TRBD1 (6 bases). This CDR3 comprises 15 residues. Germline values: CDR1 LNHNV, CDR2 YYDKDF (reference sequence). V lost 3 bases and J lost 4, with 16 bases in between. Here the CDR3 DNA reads TGTGCCACCAGCAGGGCCCCTCCAGGGGAATACGAGCAGTACTTC. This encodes CATSRAPPGEYEQYF.

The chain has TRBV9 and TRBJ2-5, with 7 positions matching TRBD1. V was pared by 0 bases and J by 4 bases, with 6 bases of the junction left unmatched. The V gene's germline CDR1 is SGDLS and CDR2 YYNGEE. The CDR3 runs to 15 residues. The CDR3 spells CASSVGGQLGETQYF. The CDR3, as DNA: TGTGCCAGCAGCGTAGGGGGACAGTTGGGAGAGACCCAGTACTTC.

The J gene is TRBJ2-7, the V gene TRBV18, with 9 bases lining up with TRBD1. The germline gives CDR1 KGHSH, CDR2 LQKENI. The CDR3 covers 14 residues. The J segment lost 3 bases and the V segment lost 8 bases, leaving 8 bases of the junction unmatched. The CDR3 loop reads CASPNGQGLYEQYF. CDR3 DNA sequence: TGTGCCAGCCCAAACGGACAGGGGCTCTACGAGCAGTACTTC.

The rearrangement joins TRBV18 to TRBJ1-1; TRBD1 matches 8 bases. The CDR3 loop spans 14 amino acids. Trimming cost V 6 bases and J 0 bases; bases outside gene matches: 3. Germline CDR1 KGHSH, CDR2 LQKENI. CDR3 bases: TGTGCCAGCTCGACAGGGGACTTGAACACTGAAGCTTTCTTT. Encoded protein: CASSTGDLNTEAFF.

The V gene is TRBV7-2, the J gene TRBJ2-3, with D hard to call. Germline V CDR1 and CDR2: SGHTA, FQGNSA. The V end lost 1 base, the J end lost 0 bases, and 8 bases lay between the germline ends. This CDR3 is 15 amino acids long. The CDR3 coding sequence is TGTGCCAGCAGCTTAGTCTCAACTAGCACAGATACGCAGTATTTT. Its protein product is CASSLVSTSTDTQYF.

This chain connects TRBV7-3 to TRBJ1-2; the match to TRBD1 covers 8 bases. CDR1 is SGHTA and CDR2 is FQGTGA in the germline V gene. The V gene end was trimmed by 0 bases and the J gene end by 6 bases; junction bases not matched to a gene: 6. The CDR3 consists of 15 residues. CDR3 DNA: TGTGCCAGCAGCTTAACGGGCAGGGGGCGGGATGGCTACACCTTC. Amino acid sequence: CASSLTGRGRDGYTF. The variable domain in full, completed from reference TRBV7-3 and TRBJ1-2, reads GAGVSQTPSNKVTEKGKYVELRCDPISGHTALYWYRQSLGQGPEFLIYFQGTGAADDSGLPNDRFFAVRPEGSVSTLKIQRTERGDSAVYLCASSLTGRGRDGYTFGSGTRLTVV.

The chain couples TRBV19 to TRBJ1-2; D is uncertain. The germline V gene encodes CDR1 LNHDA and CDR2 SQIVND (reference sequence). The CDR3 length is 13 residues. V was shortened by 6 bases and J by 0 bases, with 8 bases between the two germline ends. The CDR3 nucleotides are TGTGCCAGTAGCCTATCTGCTAACTATGGCTACACCTTC. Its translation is CASSLSANYGYTF.